The 10 T cell receptor beta chains reported below all come from one sample, sequenced in a study of PD-L1 blockade in urothelial cancer. Time point specified: pretreatment peripheral blood. Measured with immunoSEQ multiplex PCR; TCRdb has only the in-frame clones, and not every one. The table shows around 68,000 clones, with 75% to 85% occurring only once. This material consisted of PBMCs, taken around atezolizumab (anti-PD-L1) treatment. Every receptor here comes from a man between 65 and 85 years old with urothelial cancer.

V gene TRBV6-1 combines with J gene TRBJ2-7, with 8 bases identical to TRBD2. V trimming: 2 bases; J trimming: 3 bases; junction bases outside the gene matches: 9. This CDR3 region has 16 residues. Germline V lookup: CDR1 MNHNS, CDR2 SASEGT. This chain's CDR3 is CASSEKWLAGGYEQYF. The CDR3 DNA is TGTGCCAGCAGTGAAAAGTGGCTAGCGGGCGGCTACGAGCAGTACTTC.

The J gene is TRBJ1-1, the V gene TRBV19, with 10 bases aligning to TRBD1. Looked up from germline, CDR1 is LNHDA and CDR2 is SQIVND (reference sequence). The V segment lost 5 bases and the J segment 2 bases; nucleotides outside the gene matches: 8. The length of the CDR3 is 16 residues. CDR3 sequence: CASSDERTGGNTEAFF. CDR3 nucleotides: TGTGCCAGTAGTGACGAACGGACAGGGGGAAACACTGAAGCTTTCTTT.

J is TRBJ1-1 and V is TRBV15; possibly TRBD1 for D (6 bases). Trimming pared 0 bases from V and 8 bases from J, leaving 13 bases between. The CDR3 length is 14 residues. Germline V gene sequence: CDR1 LNHNV, CDR2 YYDKDF (reference sequence). CDR3 protein: CATSRDQGRFEAFF. Here the CDR3 DNA reads TGTGCCACCAGCAGAGATCAGGGGCGGTTCGAAGCTTTCTTT.

This clone was counted once. The genes are TRBV9 and TRBJ2-2, with 7 bases that match TRBD2. This CDR3 is 14 amino acids long. V lost 5 bases to trimming and J lost 1 base; unmatched junction nucleotides: 2. Germline CDR1 SGDLS, CDR2 YYNGEE. The CDR3 DNA reads as TGTGCCAGCAGGGGACTAATGAACACCGGGGAGCTGTTTTTT. It is translated as CASRGLMNTGELFF.

The chain combines TRBV4-1 with TRBJ2-1; TRBD2 matches 8 bases. In germline, CDR1 is MGHRA, CDR2 YSYEKL. The CDR3 sequence is 14 residues long. V was clipped by 2 bases and J by 9 bases; unmatched bases: 6. CDR3 nucleotide sequence: TGCGCCAGCAGCCAACCGGGACTAGTATTTGAGCAGTTCTTC. The encoded protein is CASSQPGLVFEQFF.

The J gene is TRBJ1-4, the V gene TRBV5-6, with D unresolved. V was shortened by 4 bases and J by 7 bases, with 17 bases between the two germline ends. From germline, CDR1 is SGHDT and CDR2 YYEEEE. This CDR3 spans 15 amino acids. CDR3 sequence reads: CASSSGSGSSEKLFF. CDR3 nucleotide sequence: TGTGCCAGCAGCAGTGGGTCGGGTAGTAGTGAAAAACTGTTTTTT. Full variable domain (outside the CDR3, taken from reference TRBV5-6 and TRBJ1-4): DAGVTQSPTHLIKTRGQQVTLRCSPKSGHDTVSWYQQALGQGPQFIFQYYEEEERQRGNFPDRFSGHQFPNYSSELNVNALLLGDSALYLCASSSGSGSSEKLFFGSGTQLSVL.

This chain joins TRBV27 and TRBJ1-1, with D unclear. There are 16 residues in the CDR3. Trimming shortened V by 1 base and J by 0 bases, and 12 bases separated the two germline ends. The V gene's germline CDR1 is MNHEY and CDR2 SMNVEV (reference sequence). The CDR3 loop is CASSLYALPVNTEAFF. CDR3 nucleotides: TGTGCCAGCAGTTTATACGCCCTGCCGGTGAACACTGAAGCTTTCTTT.

V and J are TRBV5-1 and TRBJ2-2; the match to TRBD1 covers 7 bases. This CDR3 has 15 amino acids. From germline, CDR1 is SGHRS and CDR2 YFSETQ. V lost 4 bases, J lost 2 bases, and 5 bases stayed unmatched. Here the CDR3 DNA reads TGCGCCAGCAGCCTGGGGGACAGCAACACCGGGGAGCTGTTTTTT. Encoded protein: CASSLGDSNTGELFF.

Concerning this clone: Other DNA sequences of this sample code for an identical CDR3. The chain's CDR3 is CASSHSTDTQYF. The CDR3 nucleotides read TGTGCCAGCAGCCATAGCACAGATACGCAGTATTTT. V and J are TRBV27 and TRBJ2-3; D call uncertain. Germline V gene data show CDR1 as MNHEY and CDR2 as SMNVEV (reference sequence). The length of the CDR3 is 12 residues. V gave up 6 bases and J gave up 0 bases, with 4 bases separating them.

The CDR3 protein is CASIRQGESGYTF. The CDR3, as DNA: TGTGCCAGCATCCGACAGGGGGAAAGTGGCTACACCTTC. The rearrangement links TRBV6-5 to TRBJ1-2, with 9 bases aligning to TRBD1. The V gene's germline CDR1 is MNHEY and CDR2 SVGAGI. The CDR3 extends over 13 amino acids. V dropped 7 bases and J dropped 7; count of bases not matched to a gene: 7.